This T cell receptor (beta chain) was obtained from a study of human T cells and chemical hapten exposure. TCRdb reprocessed the RACE reads via MiXCR and lists one record per CDR3 protein. This table holds 95,000 to 150,000 distinct CDR3 sequences, around 11% found once. Time point reported: patch test 3, about 24 weeks after DPC sensitization. The treatment: therapeutic diphenylcyclopropenone sensitization with weekly scalp DPC. Total RNA was isolated from unfractionated whole blood. Germline V gene lookup returns CDR1 MNHNS and CDR2 SASEGT. V was pared by 2 bases and J by 7 bases, with 11 bases between. This CDR3 is 13 amino acids long.

The rearrangement joins TRBV6-1 to TRBJ1-2; D gene unclear. This clonotype was sampled from a woman in her forties or fifties with alopecia areata. Some clones in this sample may be carry-over from other donors' samples. Specimen: whole blood, collected in connection with sensitization to the hapten diphenylcyclopropenone (DPC). CDR3 amino acids: CASSEWSGFGYTF. The DNA of the CDR3 is TGTGCCAGCAGTGAATGGTCAGGTTTTGGCTACACCTTC.